This paragraph reports one TCR beta chain. This clonotype was seen many times. Its antigen target is currently unknown. Per-base qualities were not stored, and no clone one base away is much larger. Sequenced using an Illumina HiSeq 1500. In TCRdb, the public reads were trimmed at Q25 with fastp and aligned with MiXCR, with productive beta chains retained. Every CDR3 protein is listed once, alongside the most common genes and DNA of its rows. In this sample the table shows roughly 110,000 distinct CDR3 sequences, 10% of which occur a single time. In total, the top ten clones hold around a third of the sample. These data belong to a study of T cell repertoires in cytomegalovirus infection (dated by TCRdb to the late 2010s). Looking at the study overall: The HLA type of each donor mattered for the analysis, because public TCR beta signatures pointed to carriage of CMV infection along with the matching HLA type. Study-wide conclusions, independent of this receptor: In both this cohort and an independent roughly 330-donor cohort, the cumulative frequency of public TCR beta family members distinguished carriers of CMV infection plus the relevant HLA type. The ex vivo response was dominated by HLA-C-restricted CMV-specific TCR beta clonotypes, which also provided the single most frequent clonotype in two of eight donors.

Germline trimming amounts to 6 bases on V and 7 bases on J, with 6 as the count of junction bases outside the gene matches. CDR3 length: 15 amino acids, cysteine to phenylalanine. The CDR3 DNA has 45 bases and is translated from base 1. CDR1 and CDR2 were assigned from the germline V gene (reference sequence) as LNHDA and SQIVND. This TCR derives from a human donor in good health (CMV status not recorded). Some clones in this sample may be carry-over from other donors' samples. Sequences were obtained from PBMCs, sequenced either directly or after in vitro stimulation (not recorded which). The rearrangement combines TRBV19 with TRBJ2-3; 14 central nucleotides agree with TRBD2. The nucleotide sequence reads TGTGCCAGTAGCGGACTAGCGGGAGGTCCCCATACGCAGTATTTT. It translates as CASSGLAGGPHTQYF. The variable domain in full, with residues beyond the CDR3 obtained from the reference TRBV19 and TRBJ2-3 genes, is DGGITQSPKYLFRKEGQNVTLSCEQNLNHDAMYWYRQDPGQGLRLIYYSQIVNDFQKGDIAEGYSVSREKKESFPLTVTSAQKNPTAFYLCASSGLAGGPHTQYFGPGTRLTVL.